This paragraph covers one TCR beta chain sequence. The sample is drawn from a study of blood T cell repertoires in COVID-19. Study background: COVID-19 samples from acute and convalescent phases originated in the United States, Italy and Spain. T cells, B-cell-depleted T cells, or PBMCs supplied cDNA or gDNA.

Self-reported history from a screening survey and questionnaire set each donor's cohort. Donors of Cohort 3 who recovered were those that had two negative PCRs, clearance, or symptom resolution. Assay: immunoSEQ multiplex PCR; the TCRdb copy retains only in-frame clones and omits some. Here the sample spans some 330,000 clones, around 90% being singletons. The CDR3 extends over 16 amino acids. The V and J ends lost 0 bases and 1 base respectively, with 11 bases between them. Germline CDR1 reads KGHDR; CDR2 reads SFDVKD. The gene calls are TRBV24-1 and TRBJ2-5; D might be TRBD1 (5 bases). The sequence derives from a young man who had recovered from COVID-19. Sequenced sample: PBMCs or T cells enriched from blood (not recorded which). The CDR3 region has the DNA TGTGCCACCAGTGATTTGGGGGCGGCTCTCCAAGAGACCCAGTACTTC. Protein: CATSDLGAALQETQYF.